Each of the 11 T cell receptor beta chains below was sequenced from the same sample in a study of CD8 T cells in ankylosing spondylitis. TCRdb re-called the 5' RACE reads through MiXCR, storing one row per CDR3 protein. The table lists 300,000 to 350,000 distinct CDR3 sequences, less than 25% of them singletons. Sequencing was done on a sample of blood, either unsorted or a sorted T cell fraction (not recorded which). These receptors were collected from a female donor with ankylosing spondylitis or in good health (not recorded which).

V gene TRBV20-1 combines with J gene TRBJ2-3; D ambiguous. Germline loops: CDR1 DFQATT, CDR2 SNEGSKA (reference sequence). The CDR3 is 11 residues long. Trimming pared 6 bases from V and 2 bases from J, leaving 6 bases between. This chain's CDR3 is CSAPTTDTQYF. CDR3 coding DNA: TGCAGTGCCCCCACCACAGATACGCAGTATTTT.

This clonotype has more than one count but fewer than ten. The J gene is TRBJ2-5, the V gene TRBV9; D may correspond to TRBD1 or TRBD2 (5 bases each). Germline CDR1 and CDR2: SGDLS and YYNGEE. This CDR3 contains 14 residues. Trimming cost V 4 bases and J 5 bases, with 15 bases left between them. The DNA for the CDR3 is TGTGCCAGCAGCCTCACGTTGGGGGTGGAGACCCAGTACTTC. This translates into CASSLTLGVETQYF.

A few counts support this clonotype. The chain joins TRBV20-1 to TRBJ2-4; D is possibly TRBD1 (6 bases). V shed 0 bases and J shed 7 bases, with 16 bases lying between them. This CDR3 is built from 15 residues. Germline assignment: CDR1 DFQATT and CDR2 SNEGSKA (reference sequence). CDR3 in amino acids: CSARDRLGRGNIQYF. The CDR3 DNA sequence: TGCAGTGCTAGAGATCGTCTGGGAAGGGGGAACATTCAGTACTTC.

The DNA for the CDR3 is TGCGCCAGCAGCTTGGGTAGTTTGGAGACCCAGTACTTC. Translation: CASSLGSLETQYF. The rearrangement joins TRBV5-1 to TRBJ2-5; no definite D call. Germline V gives CDR1 SGHRS, CDR2 YFSETQ. The CDR3 contains 13 residues. Trimming cost V 0 bases and J 5 bases, with 8 bases left between them.

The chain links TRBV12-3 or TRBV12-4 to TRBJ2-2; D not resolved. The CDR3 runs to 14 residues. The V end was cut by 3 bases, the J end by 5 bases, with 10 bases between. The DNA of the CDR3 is TGTGCCAGCAGTTTTGCAGCCTTGACCGGGGAGCTGTTTTTT. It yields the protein CASSFAALTGELFF.

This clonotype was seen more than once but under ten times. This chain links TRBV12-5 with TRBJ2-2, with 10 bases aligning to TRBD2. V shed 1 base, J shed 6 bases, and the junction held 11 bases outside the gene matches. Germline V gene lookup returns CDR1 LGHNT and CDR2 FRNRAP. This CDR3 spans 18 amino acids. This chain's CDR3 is CASGLASLAGGSPGELFF. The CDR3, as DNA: TGTGCTAGTGGTTTGGCCTCATTAGCGGGAGGCTCACCCGGGGAGCTGTTTTTT.

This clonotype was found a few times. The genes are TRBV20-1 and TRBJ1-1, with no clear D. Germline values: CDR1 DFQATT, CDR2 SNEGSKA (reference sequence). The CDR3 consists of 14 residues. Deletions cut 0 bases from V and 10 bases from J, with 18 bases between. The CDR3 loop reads CSARDPARKAGAFF. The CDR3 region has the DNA TGCAGTGCTAGAGATCCCGCCAGGAAGGCCGGAGCTTTCTTT.

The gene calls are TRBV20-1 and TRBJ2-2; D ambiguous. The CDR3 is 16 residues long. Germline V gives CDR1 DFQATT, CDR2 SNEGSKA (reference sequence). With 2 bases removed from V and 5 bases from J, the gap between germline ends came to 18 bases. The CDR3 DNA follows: TGCAGTGCTAGATCCCCCGTGGTTAGCTCGACCGGGGAGCTGTTTTTT. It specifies CSARSPVVSSTGELFF.

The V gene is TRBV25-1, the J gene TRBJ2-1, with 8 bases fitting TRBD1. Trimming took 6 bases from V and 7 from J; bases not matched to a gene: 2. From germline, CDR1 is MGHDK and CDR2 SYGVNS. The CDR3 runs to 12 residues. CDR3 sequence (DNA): TGTGCCAGCAGACAGGGGGTGAATGAGCAGTTCTTC. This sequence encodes CASRQGVNEQFF. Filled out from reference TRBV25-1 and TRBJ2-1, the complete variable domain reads EADIYQTPRYLVIGTGKKITLECSQTMGHDKMYWYQQDPGMELHLIHYSYGVNSTEKGDLSSESTVSRIRTEHFPLTLESARPSHTSQYLCASRQGVNEQFFGPGTRLTVL.

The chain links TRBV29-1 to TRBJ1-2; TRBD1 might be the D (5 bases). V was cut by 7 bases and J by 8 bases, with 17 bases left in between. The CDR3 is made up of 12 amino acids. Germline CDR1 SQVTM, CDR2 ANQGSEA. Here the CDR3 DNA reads TGCAGCGATACGACGGGGCTTTTCGGCTACACCTTC. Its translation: CSDTTGLFGYTF.

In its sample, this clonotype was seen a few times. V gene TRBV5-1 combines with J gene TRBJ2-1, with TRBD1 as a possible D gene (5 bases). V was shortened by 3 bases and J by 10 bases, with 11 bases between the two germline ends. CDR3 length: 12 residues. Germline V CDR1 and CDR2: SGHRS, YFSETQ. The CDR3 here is CASSSGYDEQFF. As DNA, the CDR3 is TGCGCCAGCAGCTCAGGGTATGACGAGCAGTTCTTC. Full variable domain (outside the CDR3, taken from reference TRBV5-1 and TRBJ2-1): KAGVTQTPRYLIKTRGQQVTLSCSPISGHRSVSWYQQTPGQGLQFLFEYFSETQRNKGNFPGRFSGRQFSNSRSEMNVSTLELGDSALYLCASSSGYDEQFFGPGTRLTVL.